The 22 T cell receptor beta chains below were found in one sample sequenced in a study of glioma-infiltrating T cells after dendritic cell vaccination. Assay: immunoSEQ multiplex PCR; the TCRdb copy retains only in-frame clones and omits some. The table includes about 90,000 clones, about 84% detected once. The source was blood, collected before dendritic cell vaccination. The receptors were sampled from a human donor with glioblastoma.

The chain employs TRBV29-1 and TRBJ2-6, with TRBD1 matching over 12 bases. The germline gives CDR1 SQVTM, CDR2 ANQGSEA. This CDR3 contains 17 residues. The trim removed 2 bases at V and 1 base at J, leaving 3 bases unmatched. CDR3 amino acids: CSVEPGQGASGANVLTF. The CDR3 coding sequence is TGCAGCGTTGAACCGGGACAGGGGGCGTCTGGGGCCAACGTCCTGACTTTC.

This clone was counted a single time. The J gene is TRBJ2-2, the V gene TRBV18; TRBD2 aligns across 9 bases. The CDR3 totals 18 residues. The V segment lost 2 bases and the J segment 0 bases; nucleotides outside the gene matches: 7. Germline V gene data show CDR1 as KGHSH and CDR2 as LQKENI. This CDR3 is CASSPRGLAAANTGELFF. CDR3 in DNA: TGTGCCAGCTCACCAAGGGGACTAGCAGCCGCGAACACCGGGGAGCTGTTTTTT.

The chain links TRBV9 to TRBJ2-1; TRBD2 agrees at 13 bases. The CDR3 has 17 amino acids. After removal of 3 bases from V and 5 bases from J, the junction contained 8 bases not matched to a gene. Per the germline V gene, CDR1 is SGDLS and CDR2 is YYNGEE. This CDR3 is CASSATVGLAGDNEQFF. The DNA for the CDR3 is TGTGCCAGCAGCGCAACCGTTGGACTAGCGGGAGACAATGAGCAGTTCTTC. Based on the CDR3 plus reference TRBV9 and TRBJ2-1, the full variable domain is DSGVTQTPKHLITATGQRVTLRCSPRSGDLSVYWYQQSLDQGLQFLIQYYNGEERAKGNILERFSAQQFPDLHSELNLSSLELGDSALYFCASSATVGLAGDNEQFFGPGTRLTVL.

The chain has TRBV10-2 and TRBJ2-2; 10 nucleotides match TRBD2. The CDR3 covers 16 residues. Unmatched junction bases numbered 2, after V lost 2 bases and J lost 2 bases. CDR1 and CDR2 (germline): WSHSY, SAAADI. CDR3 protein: CASSEGLAVNTGELFF. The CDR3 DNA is TGCGCCAGCAGTGAGGGACTAGCGGTAAACACCGGGGAGCTGTTTTTT.

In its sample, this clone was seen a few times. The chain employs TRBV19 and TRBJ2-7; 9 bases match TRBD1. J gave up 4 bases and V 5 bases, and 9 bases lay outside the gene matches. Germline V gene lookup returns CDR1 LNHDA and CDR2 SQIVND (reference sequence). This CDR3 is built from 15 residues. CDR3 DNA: TGTGCCAGTAGTTTTTCGGGACAGGGACGGTACGAGCAGTACTTC. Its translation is CASSFSGQGRYEQYF.

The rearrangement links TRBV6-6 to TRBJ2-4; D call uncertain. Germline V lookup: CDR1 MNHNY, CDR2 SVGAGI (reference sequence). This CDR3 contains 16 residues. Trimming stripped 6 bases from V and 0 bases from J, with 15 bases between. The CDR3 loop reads CASRPPHTLAKNIQYF. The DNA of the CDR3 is TGTGCCAGCAGGCCCCCCCACACATTAGCCAAAAACATTCAGTACTTC.

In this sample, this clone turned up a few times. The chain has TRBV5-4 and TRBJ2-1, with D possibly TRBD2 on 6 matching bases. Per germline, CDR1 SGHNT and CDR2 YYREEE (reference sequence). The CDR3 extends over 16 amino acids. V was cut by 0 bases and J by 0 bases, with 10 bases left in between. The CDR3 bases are TGTGCCAGCAGCTTGGAGGGACTCAGCTCCTACAATGAGCAGTTCTTC. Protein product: CASSLEGLSSYNEQFF.

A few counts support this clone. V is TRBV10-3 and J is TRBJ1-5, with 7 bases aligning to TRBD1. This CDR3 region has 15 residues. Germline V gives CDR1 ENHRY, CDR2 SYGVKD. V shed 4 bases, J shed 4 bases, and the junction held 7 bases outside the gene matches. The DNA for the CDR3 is TGTGCCATCAGTGGTGGACAGGACAAGAATCAGCCCCAGCATTTT. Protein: CAISGGQDKNQPQHF.

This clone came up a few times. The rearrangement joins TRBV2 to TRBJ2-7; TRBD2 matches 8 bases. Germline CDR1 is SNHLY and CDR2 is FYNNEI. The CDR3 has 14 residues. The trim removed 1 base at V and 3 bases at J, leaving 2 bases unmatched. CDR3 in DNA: TGTGCCAGCAGTGAAGAGAGCGGGAGCTACGAGCAGTACTTC. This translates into CASSEESGSYEQYF.

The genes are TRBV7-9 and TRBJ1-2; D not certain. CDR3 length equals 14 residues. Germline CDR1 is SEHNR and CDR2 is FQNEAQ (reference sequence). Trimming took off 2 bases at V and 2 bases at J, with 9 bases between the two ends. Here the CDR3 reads CASSLSWQNYGYTF. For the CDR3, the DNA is TGTGCCAGCAGCTTATCGTGGCAGAACTATGGCTACACCTTC.

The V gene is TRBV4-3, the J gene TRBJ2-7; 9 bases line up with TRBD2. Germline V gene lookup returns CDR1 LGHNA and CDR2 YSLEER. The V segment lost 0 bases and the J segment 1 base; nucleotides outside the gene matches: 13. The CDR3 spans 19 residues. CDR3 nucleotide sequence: TGCGCCAGCAGCCAAGATCTCCCAGGGCGGAGCGGGAGGTCCTACGAGCAGTACTTC. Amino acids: CASSQDLPGRSGRSYEQYF.

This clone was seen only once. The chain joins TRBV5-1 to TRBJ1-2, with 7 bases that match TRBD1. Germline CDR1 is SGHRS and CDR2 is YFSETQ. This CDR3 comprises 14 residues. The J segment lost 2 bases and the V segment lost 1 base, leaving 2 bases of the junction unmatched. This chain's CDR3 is CASSLTGDNYGYTF. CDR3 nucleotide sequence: TGCGCCAGCAGCTTGACAGGGGACAACTATGGCTACACCTTC.

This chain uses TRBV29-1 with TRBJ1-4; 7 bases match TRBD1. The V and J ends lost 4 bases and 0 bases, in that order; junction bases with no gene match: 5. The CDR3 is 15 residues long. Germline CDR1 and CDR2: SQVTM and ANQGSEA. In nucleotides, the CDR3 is TGCAGCGTTGCAGGGGGACCTGCAACTAATGAAAAACTGTTTTTT. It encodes CSVAGGPATNEKLFF. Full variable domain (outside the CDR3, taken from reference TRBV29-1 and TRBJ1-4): SAVISQKPSRDICQRGTSLTIQCQVDSQVTMMFWYRQQPGQSLTLIATANQGSEATYESGFVIDKFPISRPNLTFSTLTVSNMSPEDSSIYLCSVAGGPATNEKLFFGSGTQLSVL.

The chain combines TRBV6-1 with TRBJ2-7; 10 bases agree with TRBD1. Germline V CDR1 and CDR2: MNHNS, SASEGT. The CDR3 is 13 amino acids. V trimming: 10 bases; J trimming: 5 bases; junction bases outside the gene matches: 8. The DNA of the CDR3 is TGTGCCACCTGGACAGGGGGTAACAACGAGCAGTACTTC. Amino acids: CATWTGGNNEQYF.

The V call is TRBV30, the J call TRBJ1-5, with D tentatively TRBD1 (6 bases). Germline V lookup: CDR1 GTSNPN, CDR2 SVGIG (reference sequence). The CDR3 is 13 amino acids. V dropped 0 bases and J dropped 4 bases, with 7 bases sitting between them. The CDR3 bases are TGTGCCTGGAGTGTAGACAGGAATCAGCCCCAGCATTTT. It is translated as CAWSVDRNQPQHF.

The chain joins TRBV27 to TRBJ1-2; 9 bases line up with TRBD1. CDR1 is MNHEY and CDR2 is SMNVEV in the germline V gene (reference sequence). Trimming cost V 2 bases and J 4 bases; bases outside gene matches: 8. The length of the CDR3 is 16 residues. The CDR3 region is CASSLLGQGSFYGYTF. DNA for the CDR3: TGTGCCAGCAGTTTACTGGGACAGGGATCCTTCTATGGCTACACCTTC.

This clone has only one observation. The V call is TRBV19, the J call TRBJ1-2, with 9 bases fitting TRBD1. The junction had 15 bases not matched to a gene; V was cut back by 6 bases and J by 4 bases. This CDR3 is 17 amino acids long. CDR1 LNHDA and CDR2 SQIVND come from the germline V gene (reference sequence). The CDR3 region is CASSSMGRGQGTYGYTF. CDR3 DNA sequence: TGTGCCAGTAGCAGTATGGGGCGGGGACAGGGAACCTATGGCTACACCTTC.

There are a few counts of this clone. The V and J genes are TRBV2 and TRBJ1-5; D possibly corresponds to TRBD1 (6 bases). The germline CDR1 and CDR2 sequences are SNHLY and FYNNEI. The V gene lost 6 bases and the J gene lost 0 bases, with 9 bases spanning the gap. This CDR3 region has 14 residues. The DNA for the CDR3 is TGTGCCAGCAGAACAGGGCTTAGCAATCAGCCCCAGCATTTT. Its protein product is CASRTGLSNQPQHF.

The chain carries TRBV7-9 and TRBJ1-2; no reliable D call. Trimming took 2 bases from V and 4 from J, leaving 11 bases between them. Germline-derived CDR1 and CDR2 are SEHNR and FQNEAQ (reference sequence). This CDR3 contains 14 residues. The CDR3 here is CASSLSLSSYGYTF. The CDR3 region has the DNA TGTGCCAGCAGCTTATCCCTTTCCTCCTATGGCTACACCTTC.

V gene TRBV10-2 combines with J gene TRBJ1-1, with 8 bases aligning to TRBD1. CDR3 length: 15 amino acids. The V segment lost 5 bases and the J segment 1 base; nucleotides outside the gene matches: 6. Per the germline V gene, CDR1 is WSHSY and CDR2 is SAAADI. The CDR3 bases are TGCGCCAGCAGTAGATTTCAGGGGGCGAACACTGAAGCTTTCTTT. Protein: CASSRFQGANTEAFF.

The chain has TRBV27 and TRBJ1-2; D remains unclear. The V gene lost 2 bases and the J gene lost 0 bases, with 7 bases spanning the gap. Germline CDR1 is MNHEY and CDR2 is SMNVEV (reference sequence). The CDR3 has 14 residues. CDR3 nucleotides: TGTGCCAGCAGTTTAACCCGAGCTAACTATGGCTACACCTTC. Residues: CASSLTRANYGYTF.

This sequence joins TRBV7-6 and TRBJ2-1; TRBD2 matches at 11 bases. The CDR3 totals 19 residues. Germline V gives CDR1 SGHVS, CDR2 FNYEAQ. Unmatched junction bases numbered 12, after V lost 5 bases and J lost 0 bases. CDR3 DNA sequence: TGTGCCAGCAGCCCCAATCTTAGCGGGAGGGGAAGCTCCTACAATGAGCAGTTCTTC. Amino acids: CASSPNLSGRGSSYNEQFF.